The 21 T cell receptor beta chains given below trace back to one sample, sequenced in a study of T cells after yellow fever vaccination. Using its own MiXCR run on the 5' RACE reads, TCRdb lists one record per CDR3 protein. Of approximately 300,000 distinct CDR3 sequences listed, around a tenth are singletons. The sample in question was CD4+ T cells sorted from PBMCs, obtained 45 days after the yellow fever booster vaccination. These receptors all come from a young man who received the YFV17D yellow fever vaccine.

The chain recombines TRBV5-1 with TRBJ2-6; D ambiguous. This CDR3 spans 14 amino acids. Trimming shortened V by 2 bases and J by 1 base, and 4 bases separated the two germline ends. CDR1 is SGHRS and CDR2 is YFSETQ in the germline V gene. Here the CDR3 reads CASSFQSGANVLTF. DNA for the CDR3: TGCGCCAGCAGCTTTCAGTCTGGGGCCAACGTCCTGACTTTC.

J is TRBJ2-3 and V is TRBV2; D may be TRBD1 or TRBD2 (5 bases each). CDR1 and CDR2 (germline): SNHLY, FYNNEI. This CDR3 is 14 amino acids long. The V end was cut by 7 bases, the J end by 6 bases, with 17 bases between. This chain's CDR3 is CASMPAGASDTQYF. CDR3 bases: TGTGCCAGCATGCCGGCCGGGGCCTCGGATACGCAGTATTTT.

The V gene is TRBV3-1, the J gene TRBJ2-5; 8 nucleotides agree with TRBD2. The V gene's germline CDR1 is LGHDT and CDR2 YNNKEL (reference sequence). The CDR3 totals 16 residues. The V segment lost 1 base and the J segment 1 base; nucleotides outside the gene matches: 5. The chain's CDR3 is CASSQGWLAGQETQYF. The DNA for the CDR3 is TGTGCCAGCAGCCAAGGGTGGCTAGCGGGCCAAGAGACCCAGTACTTC.

In this sample, this clonotype turned up a few times. CDR3 sequence reads: CASSISRGTDTQYF. The CDR3 coding sequence is TGTGCCAGTAGTATATCTCGGGGCACAGATACGCAGTATTTT. This chain links TRBV19 with TRBJ2-3; D unresolved. Trimming took 2 bases from V and 1 from J, leaving 7 bases between them. Germline lookup yields CDR1 LNHDA and CDR2 SQIVND (reference sequence). The CDR3 is 14 amino acids.

There are many counts of this clonotype. This chain uses TRBV20-1 with TRBJ2-6; D is possibly TRBD1 (5 bases). The germline gives CDR1 DFQATT, CDR2 SNEGSKA (reference sequence). The CDR3 spans 14 residues. The V gene lost 6 bases and the J gene lost 4 bases, with 13 bases spanning the gap. CDR3 sequence: CSARQSLGANVLTF. DNA of the CDR3: TGCAGTGCAAGACAGTCGCTCGGGGCCAACGTCCTGACTTTC.

This clonotype came up a few times. V usage is TRBV20-1 and J usage is TRBJ2-1; TRBD2 matches at 11 bases. V lost 3 bases and J lost 8; bases outside the gene matches: 6. This CDR3 has 14 residues. In germline, CDR1 is DFQATT, CDR2 SNEGSKA (reference sequence). This CDR3 is CSASSGGVIDEQFF. The CDR3 region has the DNA TGCAGTGCTAGTAGCGGGGGGGTCATAGATGAGCAGTTCTTC.

This clonotype was observed a handful of times. J is TRBJ2-7 and V is TRBV29-1; D is unresolved. The CDR3 spans 12 residues. V was trimmed by 6 bases and J by 7 bases, leaving 16 bases between them. Per germline, CDR1 SQVTM and CDR2 ANQGSEA. DNA of the CDR3: TGCAGCGTAGGACGCACAACGGGTGAGCAGTACTTC. It codes for CSVGRTTGEQYF.

There are a few counts of this clonotype. The chain joins TRBV5-4 to TRBJ1-2; D unresolved. The germline CDR1 and CDR2 sequences are SGHNT and YYREEE (reference sequence). The CDR3 sequence is 11 residues long. V was cut by 1 base and J by 7 bases, with 5 bases left in between. In DNA form, the CDR3 reads TGTGCCAGCAGCTTGTCGGGTGGCTACACCTTC. Translation: CASSLSGGYTF.

This clonotype was counted a few times. The V gene is TRBV5-1, the J gene TRBJ1-6; perhaps TRBD1 as D (5 bases). CDR3 length equals 14 residues. Germline V gives CDR1 SGHRS, CDR2 YFSETQ. With 6 bases removed from V and 10 bases from J, the gap between germline ends came to 17 bases. CDR3 sequence (DNA): TGCGCCAGCACGAGGGACGGAGGGCAATCACCCCTCCACTTT. This encodes CASTRDGGQSPLHF.

This clonotype was counted ten times or more. The chain links TRBV5-1 to TRBJ2-6; unclear D gene. This CDR3 is 13 amino acids long. V was shortened by 2 bases and J by 3 bases, with 3 bases between the two germline ends. Looked up from germline, CDR1 is SGHRS and CDR2 is YFSETQ. CDR3 in amino acids: CASSFDGANVLTF. The CDR3 DNA is TGCGCCAGCAGCTTCGATGGGGCCAACGTCCTGACTTTC.

The V gene is TRBV7-3, the J gene TRBJ1-3, with D maybe TRBD1 (5 bases). The CDR3 length is 16 residues. CDR1 and CDR2 from the germline V gene are SGHTA and FQGTGA. V lost 1 base to trimming and J lost 2 bases, with 12 bases between them. Here the CDR3 DNA reads TGTGCCAGCAGCTTAAACCCCTCGGGGCCTGGAAACACCATATATTTT. It is translated as CASSLNPSGPGNTIYF.

In its sample, this clonotype was seen a few times. The V call is TRBV9, the J call TRBJ2-7; weak D call: TRBD2 (7 bases). Germline lookup yields CDR1 SGDLS and CDR2 YYNGEE. V lost 3 bases and J 4 bases, leaving 20 bases between the germline ends. This CDR3 is 16 amino acids long. The chain's CDR3 is CASSAPKEGGGYEQYF. The CDR3 nucleotides are TGTGCCAGCAGCGCGCCGAAGGAGGGGGGAGGGTACGAGCAGTACTTC.

This clonotype has ten or more counts. V is TRBV20-1 and J is TRBJ2-7; weak D call: TRBD2 (5 bases). Germline loops: CDR1 DFQATT, CDR2 SNEGSKA (reference sequence). This CDR3 comprises 14 residues. V lost 5 bases and J 2 bases, leaving 16 bases between the germline ends. CDR3 DNA: TGCAGTGCTTTTGGGCCAGGAGGTGCCTACGAGCAGTACTTC. Amino acids: CSAFGPGGAYEQYF.

This clonotype was recorded many times. V and J are TRBV12-3 or TRBV12-4 and TRBJ1-4; the match to TRBD1 covers 8 bases. V was clipped by 6 bases and J by 9 bases; unmatched bases: 9. The CDR3 covers 14 residues. CDR3 DNA sequence: TGTGCCAGCAGCCGGACAGGGTTTAGTAAAAAACTGTTTTTT. It encodes CASSRTGFSKKLFF.

This clonotype was found many times. V and J are TRBV5-1 and TRBJ2-2; tentative D call: TRBD1 (5 bases). CDR3 length: 11 residues. The V gene lost 8 bases and the J gene lost 4 bases, with 6 bases spanning the gap. CDR1 and CDR2 (germline): SGHRS, YFSETQ. CDR3 amino acids: CASQGTGELFF. In DNA form, the CDR3 reads TGCGCCAGTCAGGGCACCGGGGAGCTGTTTTTT. The full variable domain, its missing parts supplied by reference TRBV5-1 and TRBJ2-2, is KAGVTQTPRYLIKTRGQQVTLSCSPISGHRSVSWYQQTPGQGLQFLFEYFSETQRNKGNFPGRFSGRQFSNSRSEMNVSTLELGDSALYLCASQGTGELFFGEGSRLTVL.

This clonotype was recorded a few times. The V and J genes are TRBV7-3 and TRBJ2-1; 7 bases align to TRBD2. This CDR3 is built from 16 residues. Per the germline V gene, CDR1 is SGHTA and CDR2 is FQGTGA. V was pared by 2 bases and J by 2 bases, with 6 bases of the junction left unmatched. CDR3: CASSLSAGVPYNEQFF. In DNA form, the CDR3 reads TGTGCCAGCAGCTTATCCGCGGGGGTTCCCTACAATGAGCAGTTCTTC.

The rearrangement joins TRBV7-2 to TRBJ1-2, with 7 bases aligning to TRBD1. Germline values: CDR1 SGHTA, CDR2 FQGNSA. The CDR3 has 15 residues. V gave up 1 base and J gave up 4 bases; unmatched junction bases: 6. The CDR3 loop reads CASSLVTGESYGYTF. As DNA, the CDR3 is TGTGCCAGCAGCTTAGTAACAGGGGAGTCCTATGGCTACACCTTC.

J is TRBJ2-1 and V is TRBV10-3; tentative D call: TRBD1 (6 bases). Germline V gives CDR1 ENHRY, CDR2 SYGVKD. The CDR3 consists of 14 residues. Trimming took off 10 bases at V and 5 bases at J, with 18 bases between the two ends. The CDR3 sequence is CATEQGTTDNEQFF. Here the CDR3 DNA reads TGTGCCACGGAACAGGGAACTACGGACAATGAGCAGTTCTTC.

There are a few counts of this clonotype. The chain joins TRBV7-9 to TRBJ2-3; D call uncertain. Trimming stripped 0 bases from V and 8 bases from J, with 9 bases between. The CDR3 runs to 13 residues. Germline CDR1 SEHNR, CDR2 FQNEAQ (reference sequence). The DNA for the CDR3 is TGTGCCAGCAGCTTAGCGGGGTCGGTTACGCAGTATTTT. Translating it yields CASSLAGSVTQYF.

This sequence joins TRBV29-1 and TRBJ2-3; D ambiguous. V lost 0 bases and J 10 bases, leaving 17 bases between the germline ends. Germline assignment: CDR1 SQVTM and CDR2 ANQGSEA. This CDR3 region has 14 residues. CDR3 region: CSVEDLGLTQPQYF. The CDR3 coding sequence is TGCAGCGTTGAAGATTTGGGCCTCACCCAACCGCAGTATTTT.

This clonotype was recorded a few times. The V call is TRBV5-1, the J call TRBJ2-5; possible D gene TRBD1, 7 bases. Trimming cost V 2 bases and J 5 bases, with 13 bases left between them. CDR1 SGHRS and CDR2 YFSETQ come from the germline V gene. The CDR3 contains 14 residues. The DNA for the CDR3 is TGCGCCAGCAGCTTCGAGGGGGCGGGGGAGACCCAGTACTTC. This translates into CASSFEGAGETQYF.